Below, 9 T cell receptor beta chains from the same sample are listed, as sequenced in a study of cytomegalovirus exposure and HLA in healthy donors. Primers: 60 Vbeta forward and 13 Jbeta reverse. Method: immunoSEQ multiplex PCR; TCRdb's copy keeps in-frame clones and lacks some. This table has about 110,000 clones, nearly 70% appearing once. Sequences were obtained from PBMCs. The source of these receptors is a woman aged 70-85 years in good health and CMV-seropositive.

The chain joins TRBV19 to TRBJ1-1; 9 bases are shared with TRBD1. V lost 1 base and J lost 0; bases outside the gene matches: 9. The CDR3 loop spans 18 amino acids. From germline, CDR1 is LNHDA and CDR2 SQIVND (reference sequence). The CDR3 region is CASSIGRDRADMNTEAFF. CDR3 nucleotide sequence: TGTGCCAGTAGTATAGGCCGGGACAGGGCCGACATGAACACTGAAGCTTTCTTT.

This clone was counted a few times. This rearrangement joins TRBV28 to TRBJ1-5, with no clear D. CDR3 length: 16 amino acids. V was pared by 2 bases and J by 1 base, with 12 bases between. Germline V gene lookup returns CDR1 MDHEN and CDR2 SYDVKM. CDR3 bases: TGTGCCAGCAGTTTAGCGGTCTTATCGAGCAATCAGCCCCAGCATTTT. It encodes CASSLAVLSSNQPQHF.

The table lists this clone with a few counts. The rearrangement uses TRBV18 and TRBJ1-5; D possibly corresponds to TRBD1 (6 bases). The length of the CDR3 is 16 residues. V lost 6 bases to trimming and J lost 0 bases, with 15 bases between them. Germline V gene data show CDR1 as KGHSH and CDR2 as LQKENI. The CDR3 reads CASSPTRQVSNQPQHF. CDR3 DNA: TGTGCCAGCTCGCCAACTCGACAGGTTAGCAATCAGCCCCAGCATTTT. Together with reference TRBV18 and TRBJ1-5, the CDR3 gives the full variable domain: NAGVMQNPRHLVRRRGQEARLRCSPMKGHSHVYWYRQLPEEGLKFMVYLQKENIIDESGMPKERFSAEFPKEGPSILRIQQVVRGDSAAYFCASSPTRQVSNQPQHFGDGTRLSIL.

This clone occurred a few times. The chain uses TRBV10-3 and TRBJ2-5; 7 nucleotides agree with TRBD1. CDR3 length equals 16 residues. V dropped 4 bases and J dropped 5; count of bases not matched to a gene: 13. Germline loops: CDR1 ENHRY, CDR2 SYGVKD. The chain's CDR3 is CAISGAGTVGGETQYF. In DNA form, the CDR3 reads TGTGCCATCAGTGGGGCCGGGACAGTAGGCGGGGAGACCCAGTACTTC.

The gene calls are TRBV6-4 and TRBJ2-1, with 14 bases that match TRBD2. CDR3 length equals 15 residues. Trimming at V came to 6 bases and at J to 7 bases, leaving 5 bases not matched to a gene. Germline V gene sequence: CDR1 MRHNA, CDR2 SNTAGT. The CDR3 DNA is TGTGCCAGCAGAGGACTAGCGGGGGGAGGGAATGAGCAGTTCTTC. Encoded protein: CASRGLAGGGNEQFF.

This clone was seen more than once but under ten times. The chain links TRBV4-2 to TRBJ1-2, with D tentatively TRBD1 (5 bases). This CDR3 has 15 residues. From germline, CDR1 is LGHNA and CDR2 YNFKEQ. Trimming pared 0 bases from V and 6 bases from J, leaving 14 bases between. The CDR3 region is CASSQDWGEEDGYTF. CDR3 nucleotide sequence: TGTGCCAGCAGCCAAGACTGGGGGGAGGAGGATGGCTACACCTTC.

This chain uses TRBV6-5 with TRBJ1-4; 8 bases align to TRBD1. Germline V gene lookup returns CDR1 MNHEY and CDR2 SVGAGI. CDR3 length equals 15 residues. Trimming removed 5 bases from V and 6 bases from J; junction bases left unmatched: 8. The DNA for the CDR3 is TGTGCCAGCAGTCCGCAGGGGGCAGTCCATGAAAAACTGTTTTTT. Its protein product is CASSPQGAVHEKLFF.

The chain couples TRBV6-5 to TRBJ1-2, with TRBD1 as a possible D gene (5 bases). V lost 2 bases and J 5 bases, leaving 12 bases between the germline ends. Germline CDR1 MNHEY, CDR2 SVGAGI. The CDR3 sequence is 14 residues long. The CDR3 DNA sequence: TGTGCCAGCAGTTACGACAGTAATGGTTATGGCTACACCTTC. Translating gives CASSYDSNGYGYTF.

This clone was detected only a few times. The rearrangement joins TRBV4-1 to TRBJ2-1, with 9 nucleotides matching TRBD1. With V trimmed by 5 bases and J by 4 bases, 12 bases remained unmatched. Germline V lookup: CDR1 MGHRA, CDR2 YSYEKL. This CDR3 region has 17 residues. The CDR3 DNA follows: TGCGCCAGCAGCAGAACGGACCGGGACAGGGTTTACAATGAGCAGTTCTTC. Translating gives CASSRTDRDRVYNEQFF.